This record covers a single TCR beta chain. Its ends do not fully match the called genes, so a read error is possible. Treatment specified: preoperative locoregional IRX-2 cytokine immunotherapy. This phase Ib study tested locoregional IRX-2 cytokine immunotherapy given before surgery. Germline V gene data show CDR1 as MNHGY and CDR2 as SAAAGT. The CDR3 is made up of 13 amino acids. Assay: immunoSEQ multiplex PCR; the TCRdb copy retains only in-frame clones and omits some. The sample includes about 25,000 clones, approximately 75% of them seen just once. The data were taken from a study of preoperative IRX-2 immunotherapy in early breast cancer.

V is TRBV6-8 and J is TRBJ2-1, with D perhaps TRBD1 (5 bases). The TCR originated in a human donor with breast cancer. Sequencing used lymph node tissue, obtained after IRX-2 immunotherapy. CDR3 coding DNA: TGTGCCATCAGTGGGGCTAGACTCAATGAGCAGTTCTTC. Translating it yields CAISGARLNEQFF.